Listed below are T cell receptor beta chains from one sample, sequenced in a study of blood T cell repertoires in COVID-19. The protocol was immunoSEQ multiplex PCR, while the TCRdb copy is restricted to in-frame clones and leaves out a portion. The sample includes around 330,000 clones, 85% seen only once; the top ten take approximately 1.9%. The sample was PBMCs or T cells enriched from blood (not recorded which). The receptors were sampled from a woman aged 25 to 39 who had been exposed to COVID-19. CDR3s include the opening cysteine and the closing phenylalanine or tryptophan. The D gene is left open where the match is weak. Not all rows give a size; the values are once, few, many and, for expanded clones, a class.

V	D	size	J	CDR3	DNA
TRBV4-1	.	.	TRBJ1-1	CASSQGAQQGPNTEAFF	TGCGCCAGCAGCCAAGGGGCCCAGCAGGGTCCTAACACTGAAGCTTTCTTT
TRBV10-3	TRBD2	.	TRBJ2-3	CAIRAGGVTDTQYF	TGTGCCATCAGAGCGGGGGGGGTCACAGATACGCAGTATTTT
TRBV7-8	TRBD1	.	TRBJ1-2	CASTIDRGPNYGYTF	TGTGCCAGCACTATAGACAGGGGACCTAACTATGGCTACACCTTC
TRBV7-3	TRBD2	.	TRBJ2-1	CASSPQFSGVSNEQFF	TGTGCCAGCAGCCCCCAGTTTAGCGGGGTCTCCAATGAGCAGTTCTTC
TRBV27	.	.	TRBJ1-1	CASSSTRSPRGAFF	TGTGCCAGCAGTTCCACACGTTCTCCCAGGGGAGCTTTCTTT
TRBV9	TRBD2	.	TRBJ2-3	CASSGRGGPTDTQYF	TGTGCCAGCAGCGGACGCGGGGGTCCCACAGATACGCAGTATTTT
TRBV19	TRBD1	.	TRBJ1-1	CASSGDRGTEAFF	TGTGCCAGTAGTGGGGACAGGGGCACTGAAGCTTTCTTT
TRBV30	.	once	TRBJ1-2	CAWSILGGASGYTF	TGTGCCTGGAGTATTTTAGGGGGGGCGAGTGGCTACACCTTC
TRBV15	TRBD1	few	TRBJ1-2	CATSRGQGAVYGYTF	TGTGCCACCAGCAGAGGACAGGGGGCGGTCTATGGCTACACCTTC
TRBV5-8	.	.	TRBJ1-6	CASSFISGVGNSPLHF	TGTGCCAGCAGCTTCATTTCGGGGGTAGGCAATTCACCCCTCCACTTT
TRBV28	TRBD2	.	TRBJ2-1	CASRFTSGAYNEQFF	TGTGCCAGCAGGTTTACTAGCGGGGCCTACAATGAGCAGTTCTTC
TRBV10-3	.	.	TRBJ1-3	CAISVRKTGSSGNTIYF	TGTGCCATCAGTGTTCGAAAAACAGGAAGCTCTGGAAACACCATATATTTT
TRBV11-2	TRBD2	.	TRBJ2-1	CASSSISGGAYEQFF	TGTGCCAGCAGCTCAATTAGCGGGGGGGCCTATGAGCAGTTCTTC
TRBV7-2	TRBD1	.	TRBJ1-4	CASSLGAGTDTEKLFF	TGTGCCAGCAGCTTAGGAGCAGGGACAGACACCGAAAAACTGTTTTTT
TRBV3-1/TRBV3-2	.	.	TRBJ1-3	CASSQSLAVPGNTIYF	TGTGCCAGCAGCCAAAGTCTCGCAGTCCCTGGAAACACCATATATTTT
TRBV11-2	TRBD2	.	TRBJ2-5	CASSSLRSGGVETQYF	TGTGCCAGCAGCTCTCTCAGGAGCGGGGGGGTAGAGACCCAGTACTTC
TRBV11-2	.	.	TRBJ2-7	CASSPRGGDSYEQYF	TGTGCCAGCAGCCCCAGGGGAGGGGACTCCTACGAGCAGTACTTC
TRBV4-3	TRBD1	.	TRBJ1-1	CASSQGQGPATEAFF	TGCGCCAGCAGCCAGGGACAGGGGCCGGCCACTGAAGCTTTCTTT
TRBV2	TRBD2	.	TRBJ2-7	CASSESGLAGGFTYEQYF	TGTGCCAGCAGTGAGTCGGGACTAGCGGGAGGGTTCACCTACGAGCAGTACTTC
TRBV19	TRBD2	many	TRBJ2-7	CASSTSSGPIYEQYF	TGTGCCAGTAGTACCAGTAGCGGGCCTATCTACGAGCAGTACTTC
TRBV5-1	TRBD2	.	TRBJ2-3	CASAYDLAGNTDTQYF	TGCGCCAGCGCCTATGATCTAGCGGGTAACACAGATACGCAGTATTTT
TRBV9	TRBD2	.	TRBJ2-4	CASSTPGLVKYF	TGTGCCAGCAGCACCCCGGGACTAGTTAAGTACTTC
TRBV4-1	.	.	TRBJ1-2	CASSPRGEGVNYGYTF	TGCGCCAGCAGCCCAAGAGGCGAGGGGGTGAACTATGGCTACACCTTC